This TCR beta chain appears in the sequencing data of a study of T cells in localized non-small cell lung cancer. Findings and limits, study-wide: A single tumor region was sequenced, leaving heterogeneity possible. Uninvolved nearby lung showed the greatest T cell clonality, exceeding that found in tumor.

From germline, CDR1 is SGDLS and CDR2 YYNGEE. The CDR3 extends over 13 amino acids. Trimming took off 0 bases at V and 6 bases at J, with 8 bases between the two ends. Here immunoSEQ multiplex PCR was the method, and the copy in TCRdb shows in-frame clones only, minus some. The table records over 1,000 clones, approximately 34% of them present only once. This clone was observed a handful of times. Its antigen remains unidentified. The chain carries TRBV9 and TRBJ2-3; either TRBD1 or TRBD2 may fit D (5 bases each). The specimen comprised normal lung tissue next to the tumor, sampled before any cancer treatment. This receptor was taken from a man between 40 and 75 years old with stage III lung adenocarcinoma. CDR3 nucleotides: TGTGCCAGCAGCGTAGCGGGGCGTGATACGCAGTATTTT. Translation gives CASSVAGRDTQYF.